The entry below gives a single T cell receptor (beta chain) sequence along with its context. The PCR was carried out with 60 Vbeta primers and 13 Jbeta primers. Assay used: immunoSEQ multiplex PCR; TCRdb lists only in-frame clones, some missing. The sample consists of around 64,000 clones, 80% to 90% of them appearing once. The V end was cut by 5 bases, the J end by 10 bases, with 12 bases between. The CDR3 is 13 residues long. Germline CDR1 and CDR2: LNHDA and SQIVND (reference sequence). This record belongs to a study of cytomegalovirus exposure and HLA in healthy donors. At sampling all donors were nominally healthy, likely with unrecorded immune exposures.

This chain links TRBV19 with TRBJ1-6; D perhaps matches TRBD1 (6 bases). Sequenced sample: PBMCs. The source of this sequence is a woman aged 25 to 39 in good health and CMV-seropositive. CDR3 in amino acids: CASSGQLESPLHF. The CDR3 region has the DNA TGTGCCAGTAGTGGACAGTTAGAATCACCCCTCCACTTT.